The 3 T cell receptor beta chains listed next were all sequenced from one sample in a study of identifying expanded T cells in peripheral blood. Clones were sequenced by immunoSEQ multiplex PCR, and TCRdb holds only the in-frame ones, with some missing. The sample lists approximately 120,000 clones; around 89% were seen once. The sequencing sample was made of blood. The origin of the receptors is a person aged 18 to 75 in good health.

To note about this clone: Germline is not matched at one junction end, which may reflect a read error. This chain links TRBV29-1 with TRBJ2-1; no clear D. Germline V CDR1 and CDR2: SQVTM, ANQGSEA. The CDR3 runs to 12 residues. The CDR3 is CSGEGSYNEQFF. In DNA, the CDR3 is TGCAGCGGTGAAGGTTCCTACAATGAGCAGTTCTTC.

The chain is built from TRBV18 and TRBJ2-5; tentative D call: TRBD1 (6 bases). V lost 3 bases to trimming and J lost 0 bases, with 11 bases between them. This CDR3 has 15 amino acids. Germline loops: CDR1 KGHSH, CDR2 LQKENI. The CDR3 nucleotides are TGTGCCAGCTCACCGAGATGGACAGACCAAGAGACCCAGTACTTC. It encodes CASSPRWTDQETQYF.

This clone has only a few counts. The chain links TRBV6-1 to TRBJ1-1; D is perhaps TRBD1 (5 bases). Germline CDR1 and CDR2: MNHNS and SASEGT. Trimming stripped 4 bases from V and 4 bases from J, with 13 bases between. The CDR3 consists of 14 residues. The CDR3 sequence: CASSVEGSGTEAFF. CDR3 nucleotides: TGTGCCAGCAGTGTCGAGGGGTCAGGCACTGAAGCTTTCTTT.